This T cell receptor beta chain emerged from a study of blood T cell repertoires in COVID-19. TCRdb keeps only in-frame clones here, not all; method: immunoSEQ multiplex PCR. The sample lists a few hundred thousand clones; approximately 90% were seen once. As to this clone: Its ends do not fully match the called genes, so a read error is possible.

CDR3 size: 15 residues. Germline V gene lookup returns CDR1 SGHKS and CDR2 YYEKEE (reference sequence). This clonotype was sampled from a woman younger than 35 who had recovered from COVID-19. The sequencing input was PBMCs or T cells enriched from blood (not recorded which). V is TRBV5-5 and J is TRBJ2-7; no clear D gene. CDR3 amino acids: CASRLGLAPSYEQYF. Here the CDR3 DNA reads TGTGCCAGCAGGTTGGGGTTGGCCCCCTCCTACGAGCAGTACTTC.